These 16 T cell receptor beta chains were sequenced from one sample in a study of T cells in Graves' hyperthyroidism and ophthalmopathy. RNA transcripts were the template for amplifying TCR beta CDR3 regions. HTBI primers were employed in a first-round RT-PCR of the TCR CDR3. TCRdb reprocessed the multiplex PCR reads with MiXCR, giving one entry per CDR3 protein. This repertoire shows approximately 640,000 distinct CDR3 sequences, 15% to 20% found once; its top ten account for about 14%. Sequencing was performed on blood. These receptors came from a man aged 45 to 65 with Graves' hyperthyroidism.

Ten or more counts support this clonotype. The V gene is TRBV4-1, the J gene TRBJ2-7, with TRBD1 as a possible D gene (6 bases). Trimming left V 0 bases short and J 3 bases short, with 9 bases between. Germline lookup yields CDR1 MGHRA and CDR2 YSYEKL. The CDR3 sequence is 14 residues long. CDR3 sequence (DNA): TGCGCCAGCAGCCAAGATTACAGGGACTACGAGCAGTACTTC. Protein product: CASSQDYRDYEQYF.

The gene calls are TRBV20-1 and TRBJ2-7; D gene ambiguous. Germline loops: CDR1 DFQATT, CDR2 SNEGSKA (reference sequence). The CDR3 is 14 residues long. Trimming removed 0 bases at V and 4 bases at J, with 13 bases between. The CDR3 region has the DNA TGCAGTGCTAGAGATTGGACGCTAAGATACGAGCAGTACTTC. Translating gives CSARDWTLRYEQYF.

This clonotype has a count of ten or more. The V gene is TRBV27, the J gene TRBJ1-4, with D tentatively TRBD1 (5 bases). The V gene lost 0 bases and the J gene lost 12 bases, with 17 bases spanning the gap. The CDR3 totals 15 residues. Germline V gives CDR1 MNHEY, CDR2 SMNVEV (reference sequence). CDR3 in DNA: TGTGCCAGCAGTTTATCGATGGCTGCCTGGGGCCAACTGTTTTTT. Residues: CASSLSMAAWGQLFF.

This clonotype was seen only a few times. The chain recombines TRBV30 with TRBJ2-7; D is uncertain. The CDR3 loop spans 11 amino acids. The germline V gene encodes CDR1 GTSNPN and CDR2 SVGIG (reference sequence). CDR3 nucleotide sequence: TGTGCGGTTGGGGACTCCTACGAGCAGTACTTC. It is translated as CAVGDSYEQYF.

With respect to this clonotype: One base away lies a much larger clone, so this may be a sequencing read error. J is TRBJ2-3 and V is TRBV11-2; 7 positions agree with TRBD1. Trimming at V came to 8 bases and at J to 4 bases, leaving 18 bases not matched to a gene. Per germline, CDR1 SGHAT and CDR2 FQNNGV. There are 17 residues in the CDR3. The CDR3 DNA sequence: TGTGCCAGCGGCAAGGAGCAGGGGGTAGTTATCCCAGATACGCAGTATTTT. Protein product: CASGKEQGVVIPDTQYF.

This clonotype has a count of ten or more. V gene TRBV6-5 combines with J gene TRBJ1-2; TRBD1 is a possible D gene (5 bases). V gave up 2 bases and J gave up 7 bases, with 14 bases separating them. In germline, CDR1 is MNHEY, CDR2 SVGAGI. The CDR3 runs 14 residues. The DNA of the CDR3 is TGTGCCAGCAGTTACCGGTATTCAGGGAGTGGCTACACCTTC. The encoded protein is CASSYRYSGSGYTF.

This chain joins TRBV28 and TRBJ2-5; D is perhaps TRBD1 (5 bases). The CDR3 spans 14 residues. V dropped 5 bases and J dropped 0 bases, with 10 bases sitting between them. Germline V lookup: CDR1 MDHEN, CDR2 SYDVKM. The CDR3 nucleotides read TGTGCCAGCAGTGCCCCAGGGTACCAAGAGACCCAGTACTTC. Translating gives CASSAPGYQETQYF.

CDR3 DNA: TGTGCCAGCAGGGCCGGGACGGCGGTGGGGACCCAGTACTTC. As protein: CASRAGTAVGTQYF. V is TRBV27 and J is TRBJ2-5; TRBD1 or TRBD2 may be the D gene (5 bases each). V dropped 6 bases and J dropped 7 bases, with 18 bases sitting between them. The V gene's germline CDR1 is MNHEY and CDR2 SMNVEV (reference sequence). This CDR3 has 14 residues.

With regard to this clonotype: This could be a read error, since a much larger clone is one nucleotide away. The rearrangement joins TRBV28 to TRBJ1-3; no firm D call. CDR3 length: 16 amino acids. CDR1 is MDHEN and CDR2 is SYDVKM in the germline V gene. The CDR3 DNA reads as TGTGCCAGCAGTTTAAAGATTAAGGACTCTGGAGACACCATATATTTT. This translates into CASSLKIKDSGDTIYF.

This clonotype has a handful of counts. The V call is TRBV4-1, the J call TRBJ1-2, with 7 nucleotides matching TRBD1. J lost 2 bases, V lost 4 bases, and 4 bases had no gene match. Germline V lookup: CDR1 MGHRA, CDR2 YSYEKL. The CDR3 has 14 residues. The DNA for the CDR3 is TGCGCCAGCAGCCCCCCGGACAGGAACTATGGCTACACCTTC. Protein sequence: CASSPPDRNYGYTF.

The V and J genes are TRBV6-1 and TRBJ2-7; D is possibly TRBD1 or TRBD2 (5 bases each). CDR3 length: 16 residues. With 2 bases removed from V and 0 bases from J, the gap between germline ends came to 14 bases. Looked up from germline, CDR1 is MNHNS and CDR2 is SASEGT. The DNA for the CDR3 is TGTGCCAGCAGTGAATTCTCCGCAGGGACCTCCTACGAGCAGTACTTC. The encoded protein is CASSEFSAGTSYEQYF.

In its sample, this clonotype was seen many times. V gene TRBV7-8 combines with J gene TRBJ2-3; D not certain. Per germline, CDR1 SGHVS and CDR2 FQNEAQ. The CDR3 consists of 14 residues. Trimming cost V 3 bases and J 0 bases, with 7 bases left between them. The CDR3 DNA reads TGTGCCAGCAGCTTCATTACTAGCACAGATACGCAGTATTTT. Residues: CASSFITSTDTQYF. Based on the CDR3 plus reference TRBV7-8 and TRBJ2-3, the full variable domain is GAGVSQSPRYKVAKRGQDVALRCDPISGHVSLFWYQQALGQGPEFLTYFQNEAQLDKSGLPSDRFFAERPEGSVSTLKIQRTQQEDSAVYLCASSFITSTDTQYFGPGTRLTVL.

This clonotype was counted many times. CDR3 DNA sequence: TGTGCCAGCAGTTTTTACACCACGACGGAGACCCAGTACTTC. It yields the protein CASSFYTTTETQYF. The genes are TRBV28 and TRBJ2-5; D unresolved. V was pared by 3 bases and J by 5 bases, with 13 bases between. The germline gives CDR1 MDHEN, CDR2 SYDVKM. The length of the CDR3 is 14 residues. Based on the CDR3 plus reference TRBV28 and TRBJ2-5, the full variable domain is DVKVTQSSRYLVKRTGEKVFLECVQDMDHENMFWYRQDPGLGLRLIYFSYDVKMKEKGDIPEGYSVSREKKERFSLILESASTNQTSMYLCASSFYTTTETQYFGPGTRLLVL.

This chain connects TRBV29-1 to TRBJ2-1, with TRBD2 identical over 12 bases. The CDR3 totals 17 residues. The germline gives CDR1 SQVTM, CDR2 ANQGSEA. Germline trimming cut 6 bases from V and 0 bases from J; bases unmatched to any gene: 9. Here the CDR3 reads CSVYLAGGLSSYNEQFF. Here the CDR3 DNA reads TGCAGCGTGTACCTAGCGGGAGGGCTGAGCTCCTACAATGAGCAGTTCTTC.

V and J are TRBV9 and TRBJ2-1, with D tentatively TRBD2 (5 bases). The CDR3 covers 16 residues. In germline, CDR1 is SGDLS, CDR2 YYNGEE. V lost 1 base and J 2 bases, leaving 13 bases between the germline ends. CDR3 residues: CASSVSGLPTYNEQFF. The CDR3 region has the DNA TGTGCCAGCAGCGTAAGCGGACTTCCCACCTACAATGAGCAGTTCTTC.

This clonotype was found many times. CDR3 nucleotides: TGCAGTGCTATTACAGGGTTGAATTCACCCCTCCACTTT. Encoded protein: CSAITGLNSPLHF. The chain couples TRBV20-1 to TRBJ1-6; a possible D gene is TRBD1 (6 bases). The CDR3 spans 13 residues. The germline gives CDR1 DFQATT, CDR2 SNEGSKA (reference sequence). Trimming took off 4 bases at V and 7 bases at J, with 11 bases between the two ends.